Included here is one TCR beta chain sequence, with context. Its cognate antigen is unknown. This sample was taken from a study of shared clonotypes between healthy human individuals. Findings of the study overall: Genetic and exposure-history diversity was limited by the few donors. Clonotype sharing among donors was expected to depend on sequencing depth.

TCRdb's copy holds only in-frame clones and misses some; the assay was immunoSEQ multiplex PCR. The table includes 2 million to 2.5 million clones, 95% detected once. The CDR3 consists of 15 residues. The germline V and J ends were trimmed by 4 bases and 6 bases, with 19 bases remaining between them. Germline V gives CDR1 SNHLY, CDR2 FYNNEI. Sequenced material: naive CD4+ T cells sorted from blood. Subset given: CD45RA+ positively selected. This receptor was identified in a young man in good health. The chain links TRBV2 to TRBJ2-7, with D perhaps matching TRBD1 or TRBD2 (5 bases each). CDR3 nucleotides: TGTGCCAGCAGTGCCTCGGACCGAGGGGCCTCCGAGCAGTACTTC. Translating it yields CASSASDRGASEQYF.